This T cell receptor (beta chain) was documented in a study of Ad26.COV2.S vaccination and SARS-CoV-2 variants. Treatment meaning: about 20 received Ad26.COV2.S at low or high dose, single or two shots; about 5 received placebo; per-sample allocation not given. After the first vaccine or placebo injection, samples were drawn on day 63. Looked up from germline, CDR1 is SGHNT and CDR2 is YENEEA. With 4 bases removed from V and 1 base from J, the gap between germline ends came to 6 bases. This CDR3 region has 13 residues. This clone was observed a handful of times. Data came from immunoSEQ multiplex PCR; TCRdb stores just in-frame clones and leaves some out. The sample comprises about half a million clones, nearly 90% of which are singletons, and 1.5% to 2% rests with the top ten.

The chain is built from TRBV11-3 and TRBJ2-3, with D tentatively TRBD2 (5 bases). The sequence was collected from a person aged 18-65 years who received the Ad26.COV2.S COVID-19 vaccine or a placebo. Here the sequenced sample was peripheral blood, taken in a trial of Ad26.COV2.S vaccine versus placebo. The CDR3 sequence: CASSSGGTDTQYF. CDR3 nucleotides: TGTGCCAGCAGCTCCGGGGGCACAGATACGCAGTATTTT.